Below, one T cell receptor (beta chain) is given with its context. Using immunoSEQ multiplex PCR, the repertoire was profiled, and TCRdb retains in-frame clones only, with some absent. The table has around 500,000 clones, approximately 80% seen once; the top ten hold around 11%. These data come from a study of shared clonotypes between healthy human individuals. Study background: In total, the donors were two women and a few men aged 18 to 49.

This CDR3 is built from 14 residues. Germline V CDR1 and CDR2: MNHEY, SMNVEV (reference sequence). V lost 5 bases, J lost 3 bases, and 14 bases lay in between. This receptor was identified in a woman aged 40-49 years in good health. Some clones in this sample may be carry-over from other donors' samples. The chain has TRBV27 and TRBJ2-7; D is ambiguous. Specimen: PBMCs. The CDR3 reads CASSPRLERYEQYF. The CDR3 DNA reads TGTGCCAGCAGTCCCCGACTGGAACGCTACGAGCAGTACTTC.